This TCR beta chain was identified in a study of blood T cell repertoires in COVID-19. Overall study context: Sources were T cells, B-cell-depleted T cells, or PBMCs; the material itself was cDNA or gDNA.

Assay used: immunoSEQ multiplex PCR; TCRdb lists only in-frame clones, some missing. The sample includes 190,000 or so clones, more than 65% of them seen just once. The sample taken for sequencing was PBMCs or T cells enriched from blood (not recorded which). The clonotype originates from a middle-aged man who had recovered from COVID-19.

The CDR3: CASSQSGTAYNEQFF. The CDR3 coding sequence is TGTGCCAGCAGTCAGTCCGGGACAGCCTACAATGAGCAGTTCTTC. The chain joins TRBV6-6 to TRBJ2-1, with 7 bases matching TRBD1. V was clipped by 5 bases and J by 2 bases; unmatched bases: 6. There are 15 residues in the CDR3. CDR1 and CDR2 (germline): MNHNY, SVGAGI (reference sequence).